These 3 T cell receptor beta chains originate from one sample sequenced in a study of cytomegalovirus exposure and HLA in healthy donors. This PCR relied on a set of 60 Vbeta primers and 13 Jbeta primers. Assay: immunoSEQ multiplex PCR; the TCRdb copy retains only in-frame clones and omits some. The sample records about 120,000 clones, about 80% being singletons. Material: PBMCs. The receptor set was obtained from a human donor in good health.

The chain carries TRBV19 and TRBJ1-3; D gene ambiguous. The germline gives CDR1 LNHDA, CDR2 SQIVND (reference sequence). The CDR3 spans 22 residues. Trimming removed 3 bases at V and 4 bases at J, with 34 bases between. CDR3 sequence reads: CASSIEGRRATWNIREGNTIYF. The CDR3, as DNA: TGTGCCAGTAGTATTGAAGGCCGGAGGGCAACGTGGAACATTCGTGAGGGAAACACCATATATTTT. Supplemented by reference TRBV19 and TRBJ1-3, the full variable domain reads DGGITQSPKYLFRKEGQNVTLSCEQNLNHDAMYWYRQDPGQGLRLIYYSQIVNDFQKGDIAEGYSVSREKKESFPLTVTSAQKNPTAFYLCASSIEGRRATWNIREGNTIYFGEGSWLTVV.

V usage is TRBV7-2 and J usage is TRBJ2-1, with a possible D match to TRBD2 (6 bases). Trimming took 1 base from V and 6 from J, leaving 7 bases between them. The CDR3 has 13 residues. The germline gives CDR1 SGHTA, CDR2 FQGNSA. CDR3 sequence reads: CASSLVGGNEQFF. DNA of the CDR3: TGTGCCAGCAGCTTAGTCGGGGGCAATGAGCAGTTCTTC.

This chain's CDR3 is CASSQPLLAGIYNEQFF. CDR3 bases: TGTGCCAGCAGCCAGCCCCTTTTAGCGGGGATCTACAATGAGCAGTTCTTC. The chain employs TRBV11-2 and TRBJ2-1, with 8 positions matching TRBD2. V was pared by 5 bases and J by 3 bases, with 12 bases of the junction left unmatched. The CDR3 is made up of 17 amino acids. The germline V gene encodes CDR1 SGHAT and CDR2 FQNNGV.